A single sample gave rise to the 20 T cell receptor beta chains below, sequenced in a study of blood T cell repertoires in COVID-19. Clones were read by immunoSEQ multiplex PCR, and TCRdb kept only the in-frame ones, dropping some. The table has 300,000 to 400,000 clones, 85% to 90% seen once. Material for sequencing was PBMCs or T cells enriched from blood (not recorded which). The receptor set was obtained from a young woman who had recovered from COVID-19.

The rearrangement joins TRBV9 to TRBJ1-6; D is undetermined. In germline, CDR1 is SGDLS, CDR2 YYNGEE. This CDR3 contains 16 residues. The V end was cut by 0 bases, the J end by 0 bases, with 7 bases between. The CDR3 bases are TGTGCCAGCAGCGTAGCCTGGAGCTCCTATAATTCACCCCTCCACTTT. Protein: CASSVAWSSYNSPLHF.

For this clone: The sample contains more than one DNA sequence encoding this CDR3. V gene TRBV7-2 combines with J gene TRBJ1-5, with D possibly TRBD1 on 6 matching bases. This CDR3 has 15 residues. Germline CDR1 is SGHTA and CDR2 is FQGNSA. V dropped 1 base and J dropped 0 bases, with 7 bases sitting between them. The DNA of the CDR3 is TGTGCCAGCAGCTTAGGACAGGCTAGCAATCAGCCCCAGCATTTT. It specifies CASSLGQASNQPQHF.

This chain links TRBV7-2 with TRBJ2-7; weak D call: TRBD2 (7 bases). V lost 4 bases and J 2 bases, leaving 12 bases between the germline ends. CDR1 SGHTA and CDR2 FQGNSA come from the germline V gene. The CDR3 length is 14 residues. The CDR3 loop reads CASSSRGPAYEQYF. The CDR3 DNA reads TGTGCCAGCAGCTCGCGGGGGCCAGCCTACGAGCAGTACTTC.

The J gene is TRBJ2-3, the V gene TRBV2, with 14 positions matching TRBD2. This CDR3 region has 16 residues. The germline V gene has CDR1 SNHLY and CDR2 FYNNEI. V gave up 7 bases and J gave up 5 bases; unmatched junction bases: 8. CDR3 nucleotides: TGTGCCAGCAATCGACTAGCGGGGGGGCTCGAAGATACGCAGTATTTT. It is translated as CASNRLAGGLEDTQYF.

The chain is built from TRBV7-9 and TRBJ1-1; the D is unclear. Between the trimmed V and J ends, which lost 0 bases and 6 bases, there was a span of 8 bases. This CDR3 contains 13 residues. The germline gives CDR1 SEHNR, CDR2 FQNEAQ (reference sequence). The CDR3 sequence: CASSLAMGAEAFF. The CDR3 region has the DNA TGTGCCAGCAGCTTAGCGATGGGCGCTGAAGCTTTCTTT. The complete variable domain, with remaining parts taken from reference TRBV7-9 and TRBJ1-1, reads DTGVSQNPRHKITKRGQNVTFRCDPISEHNRLYWYRQTLGQGPEFLTYFQNEAQLEKSRLLSDRFSAERPKGSFSTLEIQRTEQGDSAMYLCASSLAMGAEAFFGQGTRLTVV.

This clone appeared a single time. The chain links TRBV7-3 to TRBJ1-3; D ambiguous. The CDR3 runs to 18 residues. Trimming took 3 bases from V and 0 from J, leaving 18 bases between them. CDR1 and CDR2 (germline): SGHTA, FQGTGA. The CDR3 loop is CASSFRNRPPFSGNTIYF. CDR3 in DNA: TGTGCCAGCAGCTTCAGGAATCGACCGCCGTTCTCTGGAAACACCATATATTTT.

The V and J genes are TRBV7-3 and TRBJ2-3; D is possibly TRBD2 (7 bases). Deletions cut 0 bases from V and 9 bases from J, with 19 bases between. The CDR3 consists of 16 residues. Germline CDR1 and CDR2: SGHTA and FQGTGA. CDR3 region: CASSLTSIRTGGTQYF. CDR3 coding DNA: TGTGCCAGCAGCTTAACTTCGATAAGAACGGGGGGCACGCAGTATTTT.

A word on this clone: One end of the junction does not line up with germline, which may come from a read error. V usage is TRBV24-1 and J usage is TRBJ1-2; 8 positions agree with TRBD1. CDR3 size: 15 residues. Germline-derived CDR1 and CDR2 are KGHDR and SFDVKD. CDR3 sequence (DNA): TGTGCCGCCAGTGATCCGGGGACAGGACGGGGTGGCTACACCTTC. This sequence encodes CAASDPGTGRGGYTF.

This clone was detected only a few times. The J gene is TRBJ1-2, the V gene TRBV11-2; D is unresolved. The CDR3 is 12 residues long. V lost 5 bases and J 4 bases, leaving 8 bases between the germline ends. Germline CDR1 SGHAT, CDR2 FQNNGV. DNA of the CDR3: TGTGCCAGCAGCCCTGGCATCTATGGCTACACCTTC. It translates to CASSPGIYGYTF.

This chain connects TRBV21-1 to TRBJ2-5; the tabulated D call, TRBD2, remains unverified against the DNA. TRBV21-1 has pseudogene status. The CDR3 is made up of 15 amino acids. This CDR3 is CASSKDGEGKETQYF. The CDR3 DNA is TGTGCCAGCAGCAAAGACGGAGAGGGAAAAGAGACCCAGTACTTC.

The sample holds one count of this clone. The rearrangement links TRBV11-2 to TRBJ1-2; TRBD1 matches at 9 bases. The CDR3 is made up of 17 amino acids. V lost 0 bases and J lost 4; bases outside the gene matches: 9. The germline CDR1 and CDR2 sequences are SGHAT and FQNNGV. CDR3 protein: CASSLEIGTGPGYGYTF. CDR3 bases: TGTGCCAGCAGCTTAGAGATAGGGACAGGGCCTGGCTATGGCTACACCTTC.

This chain joins TRBV14 and TRBJ1-2, with no clear D. This CDR3 comprises 17 residues. Trimming took off 0 bases at V and 8 bases at J, with 22 bases between the two ends. Per germline, CDR1 SGHDN and CDR2 FVKESK. Here the CDR3 reads CASSQDRTWKGSYGYTF. The DNA for the CDR3 is TGTGCCAGCAGCCAAGATCGGACTTGGAAGGGATCGTACGGCTACACCTTC.

This chain connects TRBV7-3 to TRBJ2-2; D is unclear. The CDR3 sequence is 14 residues long. Germline values: CDR1 SGHTA, CDR2 FQGTGA. V gave up 1 base and J gave up 6 bases, with 9 bases separating them. CDR3 sequence: CASSLIRGPGELFF. CDR3 nucleotides: TGTGCCAGCAGCTTAATCCGTGGCCCCGGGGAGCTGTTTTTT.

V is TRBV7-9 and J is TRBJ1-1; TRBD1 is a possible D gene (5 bases). This CDR3 region has 13 residues. V lost 8 bases to trimming and J lost 1 base, with 11 bases between them. Germline CDR1 SEHNR, CDR2 FQNEAQ (reference sequence). CDR3 nucleotide sequence: TGTGCCAGCGTCGGTAGGGGGAACACTGAAGCTTTCTTT. Its translation is CASVGRGNTEAFF.

This sequence joins TRBV11-2 and TRBJ2-7; 13 nucleotides align to TRBD2. The V and J ends lost 5 bases and 2 bases, in that order; junction bases with no gene match: 9. CDR1 and CDR2 (germline): SGHAT, FQNNGV. The CDR3 sequence is 17 residues long. Here the CDR3 reads CASSPRLAGGLTYEQYF. The CDR3 DNA reads as TGTGCCAGCAGCCCTCGACTAGCGGGGGGCCTTACCTACGAGCAGTACTTC.

V usage is TRBV3-1 (or the pseudogene TRBV3-2) and J usage is TRBJ2-1; 10 bases are a match to TRBD2. CDR1 and CDR2 from the germline V gene are LGHDT and YNNKEL (reference sequence). V was clipped by 5 bases and J by 7 bases; unmatched bases: 8. The CDR3 extends over 15 amino acids. CDR3 DNA: TGTGCCAGCAGCTTGACTAGCGGGCGAAAAAATGAGCAGTTCTTC. It is translated as CASSLTSGRKNEQFF.

This chain uses TRBV19 with TRBJ1-1, with D possibly TRBD1 on 6 matching bases. There are 14 residues in the CDR3. The V and J ends lost 5 bases and 5 bases respectively, with 15 bases between them. Germline loops: CDR1 LNHDA, CDR2 SQIVND (reference sequence). CDR3 sequence: CASSLQGEGTEAFF. CDR3 bases: TGTGCCAGTAGTTTACAGGGTGAGGGGACTGAAGCTTTCTTT.

The J gene is TRBJ2-1, the V gene TRBV18; TRBD1 aligns across 7 bases. The CDR3 sequence is 16 residues long. Germline V gives CDR1 KGHSH, CDR2 LQKENI. V was clipped by 4 bases and J by 5 bases; unmatched bases: 11. The CDR3 loop reads CASSRSRTGINNEQFF. The CDR3, as DNA: TGTGCCAGCTCACGGTCCAGGACAGGAATTAACAATGAGCAGTTCTTC.

The chain combines TRBV6-5 with TRBJ1-1; 7 bases align to TRBD1. The CDR3 runs 13 residues. Trimming removed 5 bases from V and 3 bases from J; junction bases left unmatched: 3. Germline lookup yields CDR1 MNHEY and CDR2 SVGAGI. CDR3 in amino acids: CASSRQGYTEAFF. The CDR3 coding sequence is TGTGCCAGCAGTCGACAGGGTTACACTGAAGCTTTCTTT.

The V gene is TRBV27, the J gene TRBJ2-5, with TRBD2 matching over 9 bases. The CDR3 is 14 amino acids. The trim removed 2 bases at V and 5 bases at J, leaving 3 bases unmatched. Germline V gene lookup returns CDR1 MNHEY and CDR2 SMNVEV (reference sequence). CDR3 coding DNA: TGTGCCAGCAGTTTAGGGCTAGCGGGGGAGACCCAGTACTTC. Its protein product is CASSLGLAGETQYF.